These T cell receptor beta chains were read from a single sample in a study of molecular identifiers for immune sequencing clone quantification. TCRdb reanalysed the PCR reads using MiXCR and keeps one entry per CDR3 protein. The profile shows 90,000 or so distinct CDR3 sequences, 20% to 30% of them singletons. Source material: naive CD8+ T cells from blood, with Jurkat cell RNA spiked in. These receptors all come from a human donor in good health. Some libraries in this study had Jurkat cell RNA spiked in. Each CDR3 is given with its conserved first and last residue. The order of the fields is D gene, J gene, V gene, clone size, CDR3 DNA, CDR3 protein. D genes are given only for firm matches. Expanded clones get a size class; other rows say once, few or many, or leave the size out.

>.|TRBJ2-7|TRBV20-1|many
TGCAGTGCATATCGGGACACCTTCTACGAGCAGTACTTC
CSAYRDTFYEQYF
>.|TRBJ1-1|TRBV29-1|many
TGCAGCGTTGTTGGATCGGGCACTGAAGCTTTCTTT
CSVVGSGTEAFF
>TRBD2|TRBJ2-1|TRBV7-9|.
TGTGCCAGCAGCTCCCGCCGGACTAGCCTTAATGAGCAGTTCTTC
CASSSRRTSLNEQFF
>.|TRBJ2-2|TRBV7-9|many
TGTGCCAGCAGCTACCACACCGGGGAGCTGTTTTTT
CASSYHTGELFF
>.|TRBJ1-1|TRBV13|.
TGTGCCAGCGGCCAAGACAGATCTTGGGAAGCTTTCTTT
CASGQDRSWEAFF
>.|TRBJ2-7|TRBV4-3|.
TGCGCCAGCCGCCCAGATCTCGGTGGGCCCTACGAGCAGTACTTC
CASRPDLGGPYEQYF
>.|TRBJ2-7|TRBV11-2|.
TGTGCCAGCAGCTCCCACTACCGACCCTTTATCCCCGACTCCTACGAGCAGTACTTC
CASSSHYRPFIPDSYEQYF
>.|TRBJ2-7|TRBV9|many
TGTGCCAGCAGCGTAGATGGGGGCTACGAGCAGTACTTC
CASSVDGGYEQYF
>.|TRBJ2-2|TRBV6-5|.
TGTGCCAGCAGTTTGGCGGCAGGGATGGCCGGGGAGCTGTTTTTT
CASSLAAGMAGELFF
>.|TRBJ2-5|TRBV18|.
TGTGCCAGCTCACCACCGTCGGGACCCGTTGAACAAGAGACCCAGTACTTC
CASSPPSGPVEQETQYF
>TRBD1|TRBJ1-2|TRBV4-3|many
TGCGCCAGCAGACGGGCCGGGACAGACTATGGCTACACCTTC
CASRRAGTDYGYTF
>.|TRBJ1-6|TRBV27|.
TGTGCCAGCAGTACGGTAGGGGGTCCTAATTCACCCCTCCACTTT
CASSTVGGPNSPLHF
>.|TRBJ2-3|TRBV24-1|many
TGTGCCACCAGTGATGGACAACTTAGCACAGATACGCAGTATTTT
CATSDGQLSTDTQYF
>TRBD2|TRBJ2-5|TRBV27|few
TGTGCCAGCAGTTATCAAGCGGGAGATGTAGAGACCCAGTACTTC
CASSYQAGDVETQYF
>.|TRBJ1-1|TRBV3-1|many
TGTGCCAGCAGCCAAGATCTGGGGGCGAGCACTGAAGCTTTCTTT
CASSQDLGASTEAFF
>TRBD1|TRBJ2-1|TRBV19|.
TGTGCCAGTAGTATCGTAACAGGGGGTCATGAGCAGTTCTTC
CASSIVTGGHEQFF
>TRBD1|TRBJ2-3|TRBV4-1|.
TGCGCCAGCAGCCTTGGACAGGGGTTTTCAGATACGCAGTATTTT
CASSLGQGFSDTQYF
>.|TRBJ2-7|TRBV6-2/TRBV6-3|few
TGTGCCAGCAGTTATTATGGGGGACCTACCTACGAGCAGTACTTC
CASSYYGGPTYEQYF
>TRBD1|TRBJ2-1|TRBV5-6|.
TGTGCCAGCACCCTAGGACAGGGTACCTACAATGAGCAGCTCTTC
CASTLGQGTYNEQLF
>.|TRBJ2-7|TRBV7-2|many
TGTGCCAGCAGCCAAGGGGCGGCGGAGCAGTACTTC
CASSQGAAEQYF
>.|TRBJ2-4|TRBV15|.
TGTGCCACCAGCAGAGAGGCAGGGGACAAAAACATTCAGTACTTC
CATSREAGDKNIQYF
>.|TRBJ2-5|TRBV5-6|few
TGTGCCAGCAGCTACAGGGCAGGGGAAAGAGAGACCCAGTACTTC
CASSYRAGERETQYF
>TRBD2|TRBJ2-1|TRBV6-6|few
TGTGCCAGCAGTTACTTAGCGGGGGCCGGCAATGAGCAGTTCTTC
CASSYLAGAGNEQFF
>TRBD2|TRBJ2-5|TRBV6-5|.
TGTGCCAGCAGTTACGCGGGAGGATTTGAGACCCAGTACTTC
CASSYAGGFETQYF
>TRBD2|TRBJ2-7|TRBV9|.
TGTGCCAGCAGCGTCGGGCGGGAGCCTGGCTACGAGCAGTACTTC
CASSVGREPGYEQYF
>.|TRBJ2-2|TRBV9|many
TGTGCCAGCAGCGTCGACAGGCTCGGCACCGGGGAGCTGTTTTTT
CASSVDRLGTGELFF
>.|TRBJ2-7|TRBV20-1|many
TGCAGTGCTAGAGATACCGCCGTCTCGTATTGGGACGAGCAGTACTTC
CSARDTAVSYWDEQYF
>.|TRBJ1-5|TRBV4-1|few
TGCGCCAGCAGTTGGGACTTGAATCAGCCCCAGCATTTT
CASSWDLNQPQHF
>.|TRBJ2-7|TRBV2|.
TGTGCCAGCCGCGGGACTGACCAACCATCCTACGAGCAGAACTTC
CASRGTDQPSYEQNF
>.|TRBJ2-1|TRBV6-5|.
TGTGCCAGCAGCCCTCAGCGGGAAGGGGGCTACAATGAGCAGTTCTTC
CASSPQREGGYNEQFF
>TRBD1|TRBJ2-5|TRBV20-1|many
TGCAGTGCTAGCCAGCCGGGACAGGGGCAAGAGACCCAGTACTTC
CSASQPGQGQETQYF